This TCR beta chain derives from a study of radiotherapy plus CTLA-4 blockade in lung cancer. In the study overall: Overall, roughly 17% of patients showed an objective response, while about 30% attained disease control.

The CDR3 has 17 residues. The germline V gene has CDR1 SEHNR and CDR2 FQNEAQ (reference sequence). V dropped 4 bases and J dropped 6; count of bases not matched to a gene: 14. The protocol was immunoSEQ multiplex PCR, while the TCRdb copy is restricted to in-frame clones and leaves out a portion. The sample contains around 130,000 clones, around 89% of which appear only once. Study-level points and caveats: Reports identified early blood T cell clone dynamics, with interferon-beta, as the best response predictor. Tumor-origin TCR clones grew in blood after radiotherapy plus ipilimumab.

On this clone: Its antigen is still unknown.

This sequence joins TRBV7-9 and TRBJ1-4, with 7 nucleotides matching TRBD1. The source material was peripheral blood, sampled from a patient treated with radiotherapy plus ipilimumab. This receptor was identified in a human donor with non-small cell lung cancer that progressed on radiotherapy plus ipilimumab. The CDR3 DNA reads as TGTGCCAGCAGCTCATTACGGGCAGGGGGAGGGCATGAAAAACTGTTTTTT. It translates to CASSSLRAGGGHEKLFF.